These T cell receptor beta chains were read from a single sample in a study of T cell responses to AZD1222 COVID-19 vaccine. Produced via immunoSEQ multiplex PCR; TCRdb's table is partial and in-frame only. The table lists 90,000 to 120,000 clones, about 89% of them singletons. Specimen: peripheral blood, collected 28 days after the second dose of the MenACWY control vaccine. The receptors originated from an adult who received the MenACWY meningococcal vaccine as a control. The CDR3 runs from the conserved cysteine through the conserved F or W. A D gene is named only where the DNA matches it firmly. The listing skips clone size in some rows; elsewhere it reads once, few, many or a size class.

v_gene	j_gene	abundance	d_gene	CDR3aa	CDR3nt
TRBV11-3	TRBJ2-6	NA	NA	CASSFSPSYSGANVLTF	TGTGCCAGCAGCTTTTCCCCTTCTTACTCTGGGGCCAACGTCCTGACTTTC
TRBV19	TRBJ2-1	NA	NA	CASSIRGAENEQFF	TGTGCCAGTAGTATCCGGGGGGCGGAAAATGAGCAGTTCTTC
TRBV20-1	TRBJ2-7	NA	TRBD2	CSASHLGGDQYEQYF	TGCAGTGCTAGTCACTTGGGGGGGGACCAATACGAGCAGTACTTC
TRBV19	TRBJ1-3	NA	NA	CATHLGRVSSGNTIYF	TGTGCCACTCACCTAGGACGGGTGAGCTCTGGAAACACCATATATTTT
TRBV7-2	TRBJ2-1	NA	NA	CASSAQVTGATHEQFF	TGTGCCAGCAGCGCTCAGGTGACAGGCGCCACTCATGAGCAGTTCTTC
TRBV6-1	TRBJ2-2	NA	TRBD1	CASSARTGGFANTGELFF	TGTGCCAGCAGTGCGAGGACAGGCGGGTTCGCGAACACCGGGGAGCTGTTTTTT
TRBV4-1	TRBJ1-5	NA	TRBD1	CASSQLQGEVNQPQHF	TGCGCCAGCAGCCAATTACAGGGGGAGGTCAATCAGCCCCAGCATTTT
TRBV5-5	TRBJ1-4	NA	TRBD1	CASSPDRESEKLFF	TGTGCCAGCAGCCCGGACAGGGAAAGCGAAAAACTGTTTTTT
TRBV7-3	TRBJ1-1	NA	TRBD1	CASSSGQVRNTEAFF	TGTGCCAGCAGCTCCGGACAGGTGCGGAACACTGAAGCTTTCTTT
TRBV3-1/TRBV3-2	TRBJ1-6	NA	TRBD1	CASSLLGTGDSPLHF	TGTGCCAGCAGCCTCCTCGGGACAGGGGATTCACCCCTCCACTTT
TRBV2	TRBJ2-2	once	NA	CASTPSGGELFF	TGTGCCAGCACCCCGTCGGGCGGGGAGCTGTTTTTT
TRBV7-2	TRBJ1-2	NA	NA	CASSLDITGYTF	TGTGCCAGCAGCTTAGACATCACCGGCTACACCTTC
TRBV7-2	TRBJ1-2	NA	NA	CASSLVNREDGYTF	TGTGCCAGCAGCTTAGTGAACAGGGAGGATGGCTACACCTTC
TRBV3-1/TRBV3-2	TRBJ1-5	NA	NA	CASSRGAKGHQPQHF	TGTGCCAGCAGCCGAGGGGCCAAGGGACATCAGCCCCAGCATTTT
TRBV19	TRBJ2-7	NA	NA	CASSMAGSYEQYF	TGTGCCTCCAGTATGGCGGGTTCTTACGAGCAGTACTTC
TRBV27	TRBJ1-5	NA	TRBD1	CASSDRGRGSNQPQHF	TGTGCCAGCAGTGACAGGGGGCGCGGAAGCAATCAGCCCCAGCATTTT
TRBV9	TRBJ1-3	once	NA	CASSVGGPLSGNTIYF	TGTGCCAGCAGCGTAGGGGGCCCGTTGAGTGGCAACACCATATATTTT
TRBV5-1	TRBJ2-7	once	TRBD2	CASSIYSGVSSYEQYF	TGCGCCAGCAGCATTTATAGCGGGGTGAGCTCCTACGAGCAGTACTTC
TRBV19	TRBJ1-1	NA	NA	CASRDTLNTEAFF	TGTGCCAGCCGGGACACCTTAAACACTGAAGCTTTCTTT
TRBV28	TRBJ2-2	NA	TRBD1	CASSPLGQGNTGELFF	TGTGCCAGCAGTCCGCTGGGACAGGGTAACACCGGGGAGCTGTTTTTT
TRBV28	TRBJ2-3	NA	TRBD1	CASSQQGAGGTDTQYF	TGTGCCAGCAGTCAACAGGGGGCGGGAGGCACAGATACGCAGTATTTT
TRBV29-1	TRBJ2-7	NA	NA	CSVQGGEISYEQYF	TGCAGCGTCCAAGGCGGGGAGATCTCCTACGAGCAGTACTTC
TRBV7-6	TRBJ2-3	NA	TRBD2	CASSRRGDQGDTQYF	TGTGCCAGCAGCCGCCGGGGGGACCAGGGAGATACGCAGTATTTT
TRBV7-3	TRBJ2-3	NA	TRBD2	CASSPRAGGLDTQYF	TGTGCCAGCAGCCCGCGGGCGGGGGGGTTGGATACGCAGTATTTT
TRBV7-9	TRBJ2-3	NA	TRBD2	CASSLRASGGATDTQYF	TGTGCCAGCAGCTTAAGGGCTAGCGGGGGGGCCACAGATACGCAGTATTTT
TRBV5-4	TRBJ1-1	once	TRBD1	CASSFGTAYEAFF	TGTGCCAGCAGTTTCGGGACAGCCTATGAAGCTTTCTTT
TRBV7-2	TRBJ2-7	NA	NA	CASSPAVRAAYEQYF	TGTGCCAGCAGCCCCGCCGTGCGGGCAGCCTACGAGCAGTACTTC
TRBV7-2	TRBJ2-1	NA	NA	CASSLTPGAYNEQFF	TGTGCCAGCAGCTTAACGCCGGGGGCCTACAATGAGCAGTTCTTC
TRBV4-1	TRBJ2-3	NA	NA	CASSPPAGARGDTQYF	TGCGCCAGCAGCCCTCCGGCGGGGGCCAGGGGAGATACGCAGTATTTT
TRBV7-3	TRBJ2-5	NA	TRBD1	CASSFTGQGGETQYF	TGTGCCAGCAGTTTTACGGGACAGGGGGGCGAGACCCAGTACTTC
TRBV2	TRBJ2-7	NA	NA	CASGLEVIGNEQYF	TGTGCCAGCGGATTAGAGGTGATTGGGAACGAGCAGTACTTC
TRBV7-3	TRBJ2-1	NA	NA	CASSFGPGNEQFF	TGTGCCAGCAGCTTCGGTCCCGGCAATGAGCAGTTCTTC
TRBV11-1	TRBJ2-2	NA	NA	CASSLSWVSTGELFF	TGTGCCAGCAGCTTATCGTGGGTGAGCACCGGGGAGCTGTTTTTT
TRBV6-2/TRBV6-3	TRBJ2-5	NA	TRBD1	CASSSRQGAGETQYF	TGTGCCAGCAGTTCGCGACAGGGGGCCGGGGAGACCCAGTACTTC
TRBV6-5	TRBJ1-2	many	NA	CASSYSSGEYGYTF	TGTGCCAGCAGTTACTCGTCAGGCGAATATGGCTACACCTTC
TRBV19	TRBJ1-2	NA	TRBD1	CASSIGQGGYGYTF	TGTGCCAGTAGTATTGGACAGGGGGGCTATGGCTACACCTTC
TRBV25-1	TRBJ2-5	few	TRBD1	CASSPNIRDRDQETQYF	TGTGCCAGCAGTCCGAATATACGGGACAGGGATCAAGAGACCCAGTACTTC
TRBV7-8	TRBJ2-7	NA	NA	CASSRYLTGHSYEQYF	TGTGCCAGCAGCCGCTACCTAACCGGACACTCCTACGAGCAGTACTTC
TRBV2	TRBJ1-2	NA	NA	CASTAYGYTF	TGTGCCAGCACCGCCTATGGCTACACCTTC
TRBV28	TRBJ1-2	NA	TRBD1	CASSVGQGYGYTF	TGTGCCAGCAGCGTCGGACAGGGCTATGGCTACACCTTC
TRBV7-2	TRBJ1-4	NA	NA	CASSLHSPASNEKLFF	TGTGCCAGCAGCTTGCACTCCCCCGCATCTAATGAAAAACTGTTTTTT
TRBV9	TRBJ1-2	NA	TRBD1	CASSSGGRGGSNYGYTF	TGTGCCAGCAGCTCAGGGGGTAGGGGAGGATCTAACTATGGCTACACCTTC
TRBV28	TRBJ1-6	NA	NA	CASRAAVGAYVSPLHF	TGTGCCAGCAGGGCCGCCGTGGGAGCATACGTTTCACCCCTCCACTTT
TRBV2	TRBJ1-6	NA	TRBD1	CASGSRGQNSPLHF	TGTGCCAGCGGAAGTCGGGGACAGAATTCACCCCTCCACTTT
TRBV7-5	TRBJ1-2	NA	NA	CVRSLTGDGYTF	TGTGTCAGAAGCTTAACCGGGGACGGCTACACCTTC
TRBV6-5	TRBJ2-2	NA	NA	CASGGWADTGELFF	TGTGCCAGTGGCGGCTGGGCAGACACCGGGGAGCTGTTTTTT
TRBV4-1	TRBJ1-2	NA	NA	CASSQGETVPSNYGYTF	TGCGCCAGCAGCCAGGGGGAGACAGTTCCCTCTAACTATGGCTACACCTTC
TRBV6-5	TRBJ2-1	NA	NA	CASSYANSYEQFF	TGTGCCAGCAGTTACGCGAACAGTTACGAGCAGTTCTTC
TRBV28	TRBJ2-5	NA	TRBD1	CASSLGTAGGEETQYF	TGTGCCAGCAGTTTAGGGACAGCTGGGGGCGAAGAGACCCAGTACTTC